Below, 14 T cell receptor beta chains from the same sample are listed, as sequenced in a study of CD8 T cells in Susac syndrome. Random-hexamer reverse transcription was applied to 0.5 to 1 ug RNA. TCRdb fed the immunoSEQ multiplex PCR reads into MiXCR, producing one record per CDR3 protein. The sample has some 300,000 distinct CDR3 sequences, around 85% seen once. Input material: CD8+ T cells from PBMCs. The receptors originated from a human donor with multiple sclerosis.

The chain couples TRBV2 to TRBJ2-7; weak D call: TRBD2 (6 bases). The CDR3 runs to 14 residues. V was pared by 11 bases and J by 2 bases, with 19 bases between. Germline V lookup: CDR1 SNHLY, CDR2 FYNNEI. CDR3 bases: TGTGCCGCGATCGTGGCGGGACGGACCTACGAGCAGTACTTC. This sequence encodes CAAIVAGRTYEQYF.

The chain joins TRBV14 to TRBJ2-7, with unresolved D. The CDR3 loop spans 16 amino acids. V lost 0 bases and J lost 0, with 12 bases in between. Per germline, CDR1 SGHDN and CDR2 FVKESK. The CDR3 loop reads CASSQDSWGGSYEQYF. CDR3 coding DNA: TGTGCCAGCAGCCAAGATTCGTGGGGTGGCTCCTACGAGCAGTACTTC.

The rearrangement links TRBV6-2 or TRBV6-3 to TRBJ2-1; D is possibly TRBD2 (6 bases). Germline CDR1 is MNHEY and CDR2 is SVGEGT. Deletions cut 2 bases from V and 4 bases from J, with 12 bases between. The CDR3 length is 15 residues. The CDR3 reads CASSYMGGPYNEQFF. The CDR3 nucleotides are TGTGCCAGCAGTTACATGGGAGGCCCTTACAATGAGCAGTTCTTC.

This chain joins TRBV29-1 and TRBJ1-2; 7 nucleotides align to TRBD1. Germline assignment: CDR1 SQVTM and CDR2 ANQGSEA. V dropped 4 bases and J dropped 4; count of bases not matched to a gene: 0. This CDR3 is 11 amino acids long. The CDR3 sequence: CSVAGGYGYTF. The CDR3 nucleotides are TGCAGCGTTGCAGGGGGCTATGGCTACACCTTC.

This clonotype is a singleton in its sample. This chain uses TRBV29-1 with TRBJ2-2; TRBD1 matches at 8 bases. Germline V gene data show CDR1 as SQVTM and CDR2 as ANQGSEA. This CDR3 has 16 amino acids. V was clipped by 2 bases and J by 6 bases; unmatched bases: 11. The CDR3 spells CSVETKTGGMAGELFF. The DNA for the CDR3 is TGCAGCGTTGAAACAAAAACAGGGGGAATGGCCGGGGAGCTGTTTTTT.

The V call is TRBV28, the J call TRBJ2-1, with a weak D call TRBD1 (5 bases). V was cut by 2 bases and J by 3 bases, with 8 bases left in between. CDR1 is MDHEN and CDR2 is SYDVKM in the germline V gene. This CDR3 is 14 amino acids long. The CDR3 DNA reads TGTGCCAGCAGTTTAATACAGGTCTACAATGAGCAGTTCTTC. It encodes CASSLIQVYNEQFF.

This chain links TRBV9 with TRBJ2-1; 11 nucleotides agree with TRBD2. CDR1 and CDR2 (germline): SGDLS, YYNGEE. CDR3 length: 20 amino acids. The J segment lost 6 bases and the V segment lost 3 bases, leaving 20 bases of the junction unmatched. For the CDR3, the DNA is TGTGCCAGCAGCGACCCCAAGACAGGGATACTAGCGGGAGCAGGCAATGAGCAGTTCTTC. Protein product: CASSDPKTGILAGAGNEQFF. Looking up the rest from reference TRBV9 and TRBJ2-1 gives the full variable domain: DSGVTQTPKHLITATGQRVTLRCSPRSGDLSVYWYQQSLDQGLQFLIQYYNGEERAKGNILERFSAQQFPDLHSELNLSSLELGDSALYFCASSDPKTGILAGAGNEQFFGPGTRLTVL.

V usage is TRBV19 and J usage is TRBJ2-1; no definite D call. The CDR3 is 13 residues long. Germline lookup yields CDR1 LNHDA and CDR2 SQIVND (reference sequence). Trimming left V 1 base short and J 4 bases short, with 5 bases between. The CDR3 sequence is CASSIAVYNEQFF. The CDR3 DNA follows: TGTGCCAGTAGTATAGCGGTTTACAATGAGCAGTTCTTC.

This chain uses TRBV7-9 with TRBJ2-1; D not resolved. V gave up 2 bases and J gave up 5 bases, with 10 bases separating them. The CDR3 extends over 14 amino acids. Germline CDR1 and CDR2: SEHNR and FQNEAQ (reference sequence). The CDR3 nucleotides read TGTGCCAGCAGCTTATGGCTGGAGAACAATGAGCAGTTCTTC. Its translation is CASSLWLENNEQFF.

This chain joins TRBV7-4 and TRBJ2-6; D is uncertain. V gave up 4 bases and J gave up 0 bases, with 13 bases separating them. CDR1 and CDR2 (germline): SGHVT, SQSDAQ. The CDR3 spans 17 residues. The CDR3 DNA is TGTGCCAGCAGCTCCAGGACGGCGGTCTCTGGGGCCAACGTCCTGACTTTC. It is translated as CASSSRTAVSGANVLTF.

The rearrangement joins TRBV28 to TRBJ1-5, with D uncertain. Between the trimmed V and J ends, which lost 6 bases and 1 base, there was a span of 13 bases. The CDR3 runs to 15 residues. In germline, CDR1 is MDHEN, CDR2 SYDVKM. The CDR3 DNA follows: TGTGCCAGCAGCTCCAACCTTAGGAGCAATCAGCCCCAGCATTTT. Translated, it gives CASSSNLRSNQPQHF.

The chain recombines TRBV10-2 with TRBJ2-3; 7 positions agree with TRBD2. This CDR3 has 17 amino acids. V trimming: 4 bases; J trimming: 2 bases; junction bases outside the gene matches: 12. Germline V gene sequence: CDR1 WSHSY, CDR2 SAAADI. CDR3: CASSGSQRDLHTDTQYF. For the CDR3, the DNA is TGCGCCAGCAGTGGAAGTCAGCGGGACCTTCACACAGATACGCAGTATTTT.

This rearrangement joins TRBV29-1 to TRBJ1-1; D gene unclear. The CDR3 is made up of 11 amino acids. Germline CDR1 is SQVTM and CDR2 is ANQGSEA. Trimming removed 5 bases from V and 4 bases from J, with 8 bases in between. CDR3 region: CSVNTATEAFF. The CDR3 DNA is TGCAGCGTTAACACGGCCACTGAAGCTTTCTTT. Full variable domain (missing parts from reference TRBV29-1 and TRBJ1-1): SAVISQKPSRDICQRGTSLTIQCQVDSQVTMMFWYRQQPGQSLTLIATANQGSEATYESGFVIDKFPISRPNLTFSTLTVSNMSPEDSSIYLCSVNTATEAFFGQGTRLTVV.

V and J are TRBV3-1 and TRBJ2-1; D uncertain. Trimming removed 4 bases at V and 2 bases at J, with 9 bases between. Germline-derived CDR1 and CDR2 are LGHDT and YNNKEL (reference sequence). This CDR3 is built from 14 residues. In DNA, the CDR3 is TGTGCCAGCAGCCCGTTAGAGCCCTACAATGAGCAGTTCTTC. This codes for CASSPLEPYNEQFF.